The 2 T cell receptor beta chains listed next were all sequenced from one sample in a study of T cell repertoires in cytomegalovirus infection. The antigens of these receptors remain unknown. MiXCR, run by TCRdb on the reads, gives a single entry per CDR3 protein. Here the sample spans roughly 990,000 distinct CDR3 sequences, around 31% being singletons. This specimen was cultured CD8+ T cells from PBMCs, taken from culture after CMV antigen stimulation. The receptor set was obtained from a human donor in good health (CMV status not recorded). Some clones in this sample may be carry-over from other donors' samples.

The chain carries TRBV20-1 and TRBJ1-1, with TRBD1 matching over 7 bases. CDR3 length: 14 residues. Germline loops: CDR1 DFQATT, CDR2 SNEGSKA (reference sequence). The V segment lost 1 base and the J segment 5 bases; nucleotides outside the gene matches: 7. The CDR3 nucleotides read TGCAGTGCTAGAGTTCGGGAGGGGGCGACTGAAGCTTTCTTT. It specifies CSARVREGATEAFF.

This clonotype was seen a handful of times. V is TRBV6-1 and J is TRBJ1-2, with TRBD1 matching over 7 bases. V was pared by 6 bases and J by 6 bases, with 10 bases of the junction left unmatched. CDR3 length: 14 residues. The germline V gene encodes CDR1 MNHNS and CDR2 SASEGT. Here the CDR3 DNA reads TGTGCCAGCAGCTGGGACAGTGATTCGAATGGCTACACCTTC. It translates to CASSWDSDSNGYTF.